The source of this TCR beta chain is a study of response to subunit inactivated influenza vaccine. With respect to this clonotype: The antigen remains unidentified.

One entry per CDR3 protein results from TCRdb running MiXCR on the RT-PCR reads. The sample consists of 500,000 to 600,000 distinct CDR3 sequences, 14% of them appearing once. Study-wide findings and caveats: It was the authors' suggestion that each seasonal influenza vaccination recruits few new T cells.

The sequenced sample was PBMCs from blood, obtained roughly 12 days after vaccination. The sequence was collected from a man aged 45-65 years who received an inactivated influenza vaccine.

CDR3: CSASGNYPYQETQYF. CDR3 nucleotide sequence: TGCAGTGCTAGTGGGAATTATCCATACCAAGAGACCCAGTACTTC. The V gene is TRBV20-1, the J gene TRBJ2-5; D is unresolved. Trimming cost V 3 bases and J 0 bases, with 14 bases left between them. The CDR3 loop spans 15 amino acids. CDR1 is DFQATT and CDR2 is SNEGSKA in the germline V gene (reference sequence).